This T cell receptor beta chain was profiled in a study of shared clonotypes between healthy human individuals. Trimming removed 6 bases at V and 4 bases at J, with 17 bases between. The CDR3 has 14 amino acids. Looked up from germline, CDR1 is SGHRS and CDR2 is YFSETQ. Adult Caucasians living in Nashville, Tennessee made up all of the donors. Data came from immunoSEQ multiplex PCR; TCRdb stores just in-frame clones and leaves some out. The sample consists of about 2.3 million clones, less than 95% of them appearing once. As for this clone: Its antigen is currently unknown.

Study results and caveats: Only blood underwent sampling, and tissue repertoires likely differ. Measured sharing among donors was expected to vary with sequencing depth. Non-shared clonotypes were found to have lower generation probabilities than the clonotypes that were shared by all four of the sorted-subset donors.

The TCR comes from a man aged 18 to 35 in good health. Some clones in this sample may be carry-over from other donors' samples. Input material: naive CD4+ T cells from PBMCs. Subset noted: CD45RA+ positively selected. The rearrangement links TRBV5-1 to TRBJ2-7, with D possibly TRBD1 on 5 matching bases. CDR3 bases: TGCGCCAGCACCACCGTCCAGGGCGCGTACGAGCAGTACTTC. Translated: CASTTVQGAYEQYF.